Below are 21 T cell receptor beta chains sequenced from a single sample in a study of blood T cells in healthy people across ages. PCR was performed a second time for roughly 7 to 12 cycles using a sample-barcoded 5' primer and a J-beta primer mix. TCRdb itself ran the 5' RACE reads through MiXCR, one entry per CDR3 protein. Of under 1,100,000 distinct CDR3 sequences in the sample, 20% to 25% were seen once. These data were also filed under a second study, of T cells of mothers and their children.

The sample was blood. The receptors here all came from a girl under 10 years old in good health.

This clonotype was seen more than once but under ten times. This chain joins TRBV29-1 and TRBJ2-5; D possibly corresponds to TRBD1 (5 bases). The J call is uncertain, as TRBJ2-7 better fits the DNA end. This CDR3 has 13 amino acids. The V gene's germline CDR1 is SQVTM and CDR2 ANQGSEA. CDR3 DNA sequence: TGCAGCGCCCGACCAGGGTCTGGCTACGAGCAGTACTTC. Translation gives CSARPGSGYEQYF.

The chain combines TRBV3-1 with TRBJ1-4; D perhaps matches TRBD1 (5 bases). CDR3 length: 14 amino acids. Germline lookup yields CDR1 LGHDT and CDR2 YNNKEL (reference sequence). The ends were cut back, 0 bases at V and 10 bases at J, with 12 bases in the middle. CDR3 loop: CASSQDEGEGKLFF. As DNA, the CDR3 is TGTGCCAGCAGCCAAGATGAAGGGGAGGGAAAACTGTTTTTT.

V and J are TRBV20-1 and TRBJ2-4, with D unresolved. This CDR3 has 13 amino acids. The V and J ends lost 6 bases and 5 bases respectively, with 14 bases between them. CDR1 DFQATT and CDR2 SNEGSKA come from the germline V gene (reference sequence). The CDR3 sequence is CSAPRRFQNIQYF. As DNA, the CDR3 is TGCAGTGCCCCGAGGCGGTTCCAAAACATTCAGTACTTC.

The rearrangement links TRBV20-1 to TRBJ2-5; D tentatively reads TRBD1 or TRBD2 (6 bases each). The J call may be mistaken, given a closer DNA end match to TRBJ2-1. CDR1 and CDR2 (germline): DFQATT, SNEGSKA (reference sequence). The CDR3 totals 16 residues. In DNA form, the CDR3 reads TGCAGTGCTGAAATGCAGGGTGCGGAGGGGGACGATGAGCAGTTCTTC. Its protein product is CSAEMQGAEGDDEQFF.

This clonotype was observed a few times. V usage is TRBV10-3 and J usage is TRBJ2-5; 8 bases are a match to TRBD2. The DNA end favors TRBJ2-1, so the J call may be wrong. From germline, CDR1 is ENHRY and CDR2 SYGVKD. This CDR3 spans 14 amino acids. This chain's CDR3 is CAPEGSGVINEQFF. The CDR3 DNA reads as TGTGCCCCAGAGGGTAGCGGGGTGATCAATGAGCAGTTCTTC.

The chain recombines TRBV24-1 with TRBJ2-1, with D possibly matching TRBD2 (5 bases). V was clipped by 4 bases and J by 9 bases, with 21 bases between them. The CDR3 is 16 residues long. Germline V CDR1 and CDR2: KGHDR, SFDVKD. CDR3 DNA: TGTGCCACCAGTGACCTAGAACAGCTTGAGGGTCGTGAGCAGTTCTTC. This gives the protein CATSDLEQLEGREQFF.

In this sample, this clonotype turned up many times. The rearrangement joins TRBV6-6 to TRBJ1-1; 8 positions match TRBD1. The germline V gene encodes CDR1 MNHNY and CDR2 SVGAGI (reference sequence). With V trimmed by 6 bases and J by 0 bases, 3 bases remained unmatched. This CDR3 is built from 14 residues. The CDR3 loop is CASSPGQVNTEAFF. The CDR3 bases are TGTGCCAGCAGCCCGGGACAGGTGAACACTGAAGCTTTCTTT.

The chain employs TRBV12-3 or TRBV12-4 and TRBJ2-3; no reliable D call. Trimming cost V 9 bases and J 5 bases, with 24 bases left between them. The length of the CDR3 is 16 residues. In DNA form, the CDR3 reads TGTGCCAGTCACAAGCGCCTCTTTGGGATTGAAGATACGCAGTATTTT. As protein: CASHKRLFGIEDTQYF.

The V and J genes are TRBV4-3 and TRBJ2-7; possibly TRBD1 or TRBD2 for D (5 bases each). This CDR3 has 15 residues. Per the germline V gene, CDR1 is LGHNA and CDR2 is YSLEER. V gave up 0 bases and J gave up 2 bases, with 11 bases separating them. CDR3 loop: CASSQDSGTAYEQYF. The CDR3 coding sequence is TGCGCCAGCAGCCAAGATTCCGGGACGGCCTACGAGCAGTACTTC.

This clonotype was observed a few times. The chain links TRBV6-6 to TRBJ1-6; possibly TRBD1 for D (5 bases). The V and J ends lost 8 bases and 14 bases respectively, with 16 bases between them. The CDR3 runs 12 residues. Germline CDR1 is MNHNY and CDR2 is SVGAGI (reference sequence). The CDR3 nucleotides read TGTGCCAGCGGCCTGGGAGGGGCGGCCCTCCACTTT. Its protein is CASGLGGAALHF.

The J gene is TRBJ2-1, the V gene TRBV11-2, with 8 bases identical to TRBD1. With V trimmed by 2 bases and J by 6 bases, 27 bases remained unmatched. CDR1 and CDR2 (germline): SGHAT, FQNNGV. The CDR3 runs 22 residues. The CDR3 loop reads CASSLSMAGGANILYFSNEQFF. CDR3 sequence (DNA): TGTGCCAGCAGCTTATCTATGGCAGGGGGCGCAAACATACTATATTTTTCCAATGAGCAGTTCTTC. Supplemented by reference TRBV11-2 and TRBJ2-1, the full variable domain reads EAGVAQSPRYKIIEKRQSVAFWCNPISGHATLYWYQQILGQGPKLLIQFQNNGVVDDSQLPKDRFSAERLKGVDSTLKIQPAKLEDSAVYLCASSLSMAGGANILYFSNEQFFGPGTRLTVL.

In this sample, this clonotype turned up once. V and J are TRBV5-1 and TRBJ2-1, with D perhaps TRBD1 or TRBD2 (5 bases each). V was trimmed by 2 bases and J by 7 bases, leaving 16 bases between them. This CDR3 region has 15 residues. Germline values: CDR1 SGHRS, CDR2 YFSETQ. As DNA, the CDR3 is TGCGCCAGCAGCTTTGCCGGGACGCGATTAAATGAGCAGTTCTTC. As protein: CASSFAGTRLNEQFF.

This clonotype was seen a few times. The chain links TRBV27 to TRBJ2-2; TRBD2 matches 7 bases. V was pared by 5 bases and J by 0 bases, with 3 bases of the junction left unmatched. CDR3 length equals 15 residues. Germline V gene data show CDR1 as MNHEY and CDR2 as SMNVEV (reference sequence). The CDR3 DNA follows: TGTGCCAGCAGTCCGAGCGGGACGAACACCGGGGAGCTGTTTTTT. Protein: CASSPSGTNTGELFF.

The gene calls are TRBV12-3 or TRBV12-4 and TRBJ1-6; perhaps TRBD1 as D (5 bases). The CDR3 sequence is 15 residues long. The V end was cut by 7 bases, the J end by 10 bases, with 20 bases between. The CDR3 spells CASTSRWGEDSPLHF. The CDR3 nucleotides are TGTGCCAGCACCTCCAGATGGGGGGAGGACTCACCCCTCCACTTT.

About this clonotype itself: At one of its ends the junction is not consistent with the germline gene, which may arise from a read error. This chain joins TRBV6-6 and TRBJ2-4, with D perhaps TRBD1 (5 bases). The CDR3 runs 13 residues. Germline V CDR1 and CDR2: MNHNY, SVGAGI (reference sequence). As DNA, the CDR3 is TGTGTCAGCACCAGGGATCCCAAAAACATTCAGTACTTC. Amino acids: CVSTRDPKNIQYF.

This clonotype was observed many times. This chain links TRBV20-1 with TRBJ2-1, with 10 bases that match TRBD2. Trimming cost V 6 bases and J 7 bases; bases outside gene matches: 6. CDR1 and CDR2 (germline): DFQATT, SNEGSKA (reference sequence). CDR3 size: 13 residues. In nucleotides, the CDR3 is TGCAGTGCCGGGACTAGCGCGGGTAATGAGCAGTTCTTC. Protein: CSAGTSAGNEQFF.

This clonotype was counted at least ten times. The chain couples TRBV6-6 to TRBJ2-3; D is unresolved. This CDR3 contains 12 residues. Germline CDR1 and CDR2: MNHNY and SVGAGI (reference sequence). V was trimmed by 6 bases and J by 5 bases, leaving 9 bases between them. The CDR3 DNA reads as TGTGCCAGCAGATTTGACCGAGATACGCAGTATTTT. Residues: CASRFDRDTQYF.

This clonotype showed up just a few times. The chain has TRBV6-5 and TRBJ2-5; TRBD1 agrees at 9 bases. The CDR3 totals 14 residues. The germline CDR1 and CDR2 sequences are MNHEY and SVGAGI. V shed 6 bases, J shed 4 bases, and the junction held 6 bases outside the gene matches. CDR3 residues: CASRQDRGTETQYF. The CDR3 DNA sequence: TGTGCCAGCAGACAAGACAGGGGGACAGAGACCCAGTACTTC.

This clonotype was seen more than once but under ten times. This sequence joins TRBV7-2 and TRBJ2-3, with 7 positions matching TRBD2. Looked up from germline, CDR1 is SGHTA and CDR2 is FQGNSA. The CDR3 spans 14 residues. V lost 0 bases, J lost 4 bases, and 1 base stayed unmatched. DNA of the CDR3: TGTGCCAGCAGCTTAGCGGGGGGGTCAGATACGCAGTATTTT. Protein product: CASSLAGGSDTQYF.

In this sample, this clonotype turned up a few times. V is TRBV2 and J is TRBJ1-3; TRBD1 matches 7 bases. Germline V gives CDR1 SNHLY, CDR2 FYNNEI. This CDR3 contains 15 residues. V was pared by 5 bases and J by 3 bases, with 7 bases of the junction left unmatched. CDR3 bases: TGTGCCAGCAGTACCGACAGGGTTAATGGAAACACCATATATTTT. This gives the protein CASSTDRVNGNTIYF.

This clonotype was counted between two and nine times. The V gene is TRBV11-2, the J gene TRBJ2-7; a possible D gene is TRBD2 (6 bases). The CDR3 is 15 amino acids. Germline V gives CDR1 SGHAT, CDR2 FQNNGV. V was cut by 3 bases and J by 2 bases, with 14 bases left in between. The CDR3 DNA follows: TGTGCCAGCAGCTTTTTCGGCGGGGCAACCTACGAGCAGTACTTC. Translated: CASSFFGGATYEQYF.